This T cell receptor beta chain was sequenced in a study of CD8 T cell repertoires and HIV-1 epitope variants. Overall study context: A 10-day culture received IL-2, IL-7 and IL-15 on days 3 and 7.

Generated by immunoSEQ multiplex PCR, the TCRdb table keeps only in-frame clones and is missing some. The sample lists about 5,600 clones; around 60% were seen once. There are 14 residues in the CDR3. CDR1 is MGHDK and CDR2 is SYGVNS in the germline V gene. Trimming took 2 bases from V and 9 from J; bases not matched to a gene: 9. About this clone itself: Its cognate antigen is unknown.

J is TRBJ1-2 and V is TRBV25-1; 7 bases line up with TRBD1. Sequenced sample: cultured CD8+ T cells derived from PBMCs. This sequence originates from a male donor with HIV. The CDR3 here is CASSEPGQQGSYTF. CDR3 coding DNA: TGTGCCAGCAGTGAACCGGGACAGCAAGGCAGCTACACCTTC.